The rows below give T cell receptor beta chains drawn from one sample of a study of blood T cell repertoires in COVID-19. The data were produced by immunoSEQ multiplex PCR, yet TCRdb's version contains in-frame clones alone and is incomplete. The sample includes about 190,000 clones, about 81% seen only once; the top ten take 3.2%. Sample: PBMCs or T cells enriched from blood (not recorded which). Receptors were obtained from a woman in her 30s who had recovered from COVID-19. Both conserved end residues are part of each CDR3. The order of the fields is CDR3 DNA, CDR3 protein, J gene, V gene, clone size, D gene. The D gene is left open where the match is weak. Clone size is stated in some rows and not others, as once, few, many or a class when expanded.

DNA: TGTGCCACCGTCGGGGACTTGAACACTGAAGCTTTCTTT
CDR3: CATVGDLNTEAFF
J: TRBJ1-1
V: TRBV24-1
size: -
D: -

DNA: TGCAGCGTTAAACTCACCGGGGAGCTGTTTTTT
CDR3: CSVKLTGELFF
J: TRBJ2-2
V: TRBV29-1
size: -
D: -

DNA: TGTGCCAGCAGCCCGGACTTGAACGAGCAGTACTTC
CDR3: CASSPDLNEQYF
J: TRBJ2-7
V: TRBV3-1/TRBV3-2
size: few
D: -

DNA: TGTGCCAGCTCCCCGGGGGGAAGGAGAAATCAGCCCCAGCATTTT
CDR3: CASSPGGRRNQPQHF
J: TRBJ1-5
V: TRBV27
size: -
D: -

DNA: TGTGCCAGTAGCCTTAGCTCTGGGGCCAACGTCCTGACTTTC
CDR3: CASSLSSGANVLTF
J: TRBJ2-6
V: TRBV19
size: -
D: -

DNA: TGCGCCAGCAGCTTGGGTCCAGGGTCGGACACTGAAGCTTTCTTT
CDR3: CASSLGPGSDTEAFF
J: TRBJ1-1
V: TRBV5-1
size: few
D: -

DNA: TGTGCCTCGATGCAGGGGCCAGATGAAAAACTGTTTTTT
CDR3: CASMQGPDEKLFF
J: TRBJ1-4
V: TRBV30
size: -
D: -

DNA: TGTGCCAGCAGCCAAGAAGAGGGGACAGGGTGGGCCTACGAGCAGTACTTC
CDR3: CASSQEEGTGWAYEQYF
J: TRBJ2-7
V: TRBV4-2
size: -
D: TRBD1

DNA: TGCGCCAGCAGCTTGGGGACAGGGACAGGGGGCTCTGGAAACACCATATATTTT
CDR3: CASSLGTGTGGSGNTIYF
J: TRBJ1-3
V: TRBV5-1
size: once
D: TRBD1

DNA: TGTGCCAGCAGCCAAGATGGGGCCAGCCTCATGAACACTGAAGCTTTCTTT
CDR3: CASSQDGASLMNTEAFF
J: TRBJ1-1
V: TRBV3-1/TRBV3-2
size: -
D: -

DNA: TGTGCCAGTAGTATCCAGCGGGCGAGCACAGATACGCAGTATTTT
CDR3: CASSIQRASTDTQYF
J: TRBJ2-3
V: TRBV19
size: -
D: -

DNA: TGCGCCAGCAGCTTGGCCGGGAGCGGGGCCAGCTCCTACAATGAGCAGTTCTTC
CDR3: CASSLAGSGASSYNEQFF
J: TRBJ2-1
V: TRBV5-1
size: -
D: TRBD2

DNA: TGTGCCAGCAGCCGACTAGCGGGGATGCAAGAGACCCAGTACTTC
CDR3: CASSRLAGMQETQYF
J: TRBJ2-5
V: TRBV6-5
size: -
D: TRBD2

DNA: TGTGCCATCTCACCGGTCGGGGGGGGGCATCGCCTGACTTTC
CDR3: CAISPVGGGHRLTF
J: TRBJ2-6
V: TRBV27
size: -
D: TRBD2

DNA: TGTGCCAGCAGTTTGGGACAGGGGGCTTATGGCTACACCTTC
CDR3: CASSLGQGAYGYTF
J: TRBJ1-2
V: TRBV2
size: once
D: TRBD1

DNA: TGCAGTGCGAGTAACAGCGGGGGGAACACTGAAGCTTTCTTT
CDR3: CSASNSGGNTEAFF
J: TRBJ1-1
V: TRBV20-1
size: -
D: -

DNA: TGCGCCAGCAGGGATGGAGGGCTTGCAGCCTACGAGCAGTACTTC
CDR3: CASRDGGLAAYEQYF
J: TRBJ2-7
V: TRBV5-1
size: -
D: -

DNA: TGTGCCACAGCAGGGGGCCGGGGGGACATTCAGTACTTC
CDR3: CATAGGRGDIQYF
J: TRBJ2-4
V: TRBV12-3/TRBV12-4
size: once
D: -

DNA: TGTGCCAGCAGCCTGGGGACAGATCAGCCCCAGCATTTT
CDR3: CASSLGTDQPQHF
J: TRBJ1-5
V: TRBV7-6
size: -
D: TRBD1

DNA: TGTGCCACCACACAGGTCCCTAACTATGGCTACACCTTC
CDR3: CATTQVPNYGYTF
J: TRBJ1-2
V: TRBV27
size: -
D: -

DNA: TGTGCTAGTGGTTTTGGCAACTATGGCTACACCTTC
CDR3: CASGFGNYGYTF
J: TRBJ1-2
V: TRBV12-5
size: -
D: -

DNA: TGCGCCAGCAGCCAAGAGACTAATCCCAATTCACCCCTCCACTTT
CDR3: CASSQETNPNSPLHF
J: TRBJ1-6
V: TRBV4-1
size: -
D: -

DNA: TGTGCCAGCCTCCAACTGGGGGCAAATTCACCCCTCCACTTT
CDR3: CASLQLGANSPLHF
J: TRBJ1-6
V: TRBV6-5
size: -
D: -

DNA: TGCGCCAGCTCTCCAGCCGGGAGAGATACGCAGTATTTT
CDR3: CASSPAGRDTQYF
J: TRBJ2-3
V: TRBV10-1
size: -
D: -

DNA: TGTGCCAGCAGCCAGTTAGCGGGAGCCGGGGGCGAGCAGTACTTC
CDR3: CASSQLAGAGGEQYF
J: TRBJ2-7
V: TRBV4-2
size: -
D: TRBD2

DNA: TGTGCCAGTAGTACACCGGGACTGACAGAGGGGGGCTACACCTTC
CDR3: CASSTPGLTEGGYTF
J: TRBJ1-2
V: TRBV19
size: -
D: -

DNA: TGTGCCAGCAGCCCCAGCAGCAGGGACAGTCCCTACGAGCAGTACTTC
CDR3: CASSPSSRDSPYEQYF
J: TRBJ2-7
V: TRBV4-2
size: once
D: TRBD1

DNA: TGTGCCAGTAGTATACTCCAACAAGTAGGAGGGGGCGGGACTGAAGCTTTCTTT
CDR3: CASSILQQVGGGGTEAFF
J: TRBJ1-1
V: TRBV19
size: -
D: TRBD1

DNA: TGCGCCAGCAGGGGGGGAGAGAATAGCAATCAGCCCCAGCATTTT
CDR3: CASRGGENSNQPQHF
J: TRBJ1-5
V: TRBV10-2
size: -
D: -

DNA: TGTGCCAGCAGTTTTGGGTCCGGGACAGGGGGCCGGGGCTACACCTTC
CDR3: CASSFGSGTGGRGYTF
J: TRBJ1-2
V: TRBV28
size: -
D: TRBD1

DNA: TGTGCCAGCTCACCACCGACAGGGCGTAATTCACCCCTCCACTTT
CDR3: CASSPPTGRNSPLHF
J: TRBJ1-6
V: TRBV18
size: -
D: TRBD1

DNA: TGTGCCAGCCGGAAGGGACTTCGCGGGAAAGACTACGAGCAGTACTTC
CDR3: CASRKGLRGKDYEQYF
J: TRBJ2-7
V: TRBV2
size: -
D: -

DNA: TGTGCCAGCAGTTTGGGGGGGCGCGAAAAACTGTTTTTT
CDR3: CASSLGGREKLFF
J: TRBJ1-4
V: TRBV28
size: -
D: -

DNA: TGTGCCAGCAGCCAGCTACGACCCAGGGAGAACACTGAAGCTTTCTTT
CDR3: CASSQLRPRENTEAFF
J: TRBJ1-1
V: TRBV3-1/TRBV3-2
size: -
D: -

DNA: TGTGCCAGCAGCTCGGGGGGGAAAGAGACCCAGTACTTC
CDR3: CASSSGGKETQYF
J: TRBJ2-5
V: TRBV7-2
size: -
D: TRBD2

DNA: TGTGCCAGCTCACCAGTTCAGGGTGGCGAGCAGTACTTC
CDR3: CASSPVQGGEQYF
J: TRBJ2-7
V: TRBV18
size: -
D: -

DNA: TGTGCCAGCAGTGCTCAGGGGGATGGCAATCAGCCCCAGCATTTT
CDR3: CASSAQGDGNQPQHF
J: TRBJ1-5
V: TRBV2
size: -
D: TRBD1

DNA: TGTGCCAGCAGTCCCAGGACTAGCGGGGGGCAAGAGACCCAGTACTTC
CDR3: CASSPRTSGGQETQYF
J: TRBJ2-5
V: TRBV3-1/TRBV3-2
size: -
D: TRBD2

DNA: TGCAGCGTTCGGGAAGCGGCTTTCTTT
CDR3: CSVREAAFF
J: TRBJ1-1
V: TRBV29-1
size: -
D: -

DNA: TGTGCCAGCATACCCAGGGGGCGCGGCGGCTACACCTTC
CDR3: CASIPRGRGGYTF
J: TRBJ1-2
V: TRBV28
size: -
D: TRBD1

DNA: TGTGCCAGCAGTTTACTAGGGGCGAGCACAGATACGCAGTATTTT
CDR3: CASSLLGASTDTQYF
J: TRBJ2-3
V: TRBV28
size: -
D: -

DNA: TGTGCCAGCAGGGAGGCGGGGGGAGGCCGCTATCAGCCCCAGCATTTT
CDR3: CASREAGGGRYQPQHF
J: TRBJ1-5
V: TRBV2
size: -
D: -

DNA: TGTGCCAGTAGTCTCCGGGACAGGGGGCTCGTTGAGGCTTTCTTT
CDR3: CASSLRDRGLVEAFF
J: TRBJ1-1
V: TRBV19
size: -
D: TRBD1

DNA: TGTGCCAGCAGCCTAACCGGGACAGGGGATGAGCAGTTCTTC
CDR3: CASSLTGTGDEQFF
J: TRBJ2-1
V: TRBV7-2
size: -
D: TRBD1

DNA: TGTGCCAGCTCACCACCGACAGGCCGCCTCTCTGGGGCCAACGTCCTGACTTTC
CDR3: CASSPPTGRLSGANVLTF
J: TRBJ2-6
V: TRBV18
size: -
D: -

DNA: TGTGCCAGCAGCTTAGTGTCTAGCGGGGTTCAAGAGACCCAGTACTTC
CDR3: CASSLVSSGVQETQYF
J: TRBJ2-5
V: TRBV7-2
size: -
D: TRBD2

DNA: TGTGCCAGCAGCAAATCCGGGACAGCCCTGGGCTACACCTTC
CDR3: CASSKSGTALGYTF
J: TRBJ1-2
V: TRBV6-2/TRBV6-3
size: -
D: TRBD1

DNA: TGTGCCAGCAGTCCCGGGACTAGCGGGGGGGGTCTATCCGGGGAGCTGTTTTTT
CDR3: CASSPGTSGGGLSGELFF
J: TRBJ2-2
V: TRBV27
size: -
D: TRBD2

DNA: TGTGCCAGCAGTGAATTGAGACGAGGGAATGAAAAACTGTTTTTT
CDR3: CASSELRRGNEKLFF
J: TRBJ1-4
V: TRBV6-1
size: -
D: -

DNA: TGTGCCAGCAGCTTAGTGCCGACTCCAAACACCGGGGAGCTGTTTTTT
CDR3: CASSLVPTPNTGELFF
J: TRBJ2-2
V: TRBV11-2
size: few
D: -

DNA: TGTGCCAGTAGTATGCGGGCAGAAACGGGCACTGAAGCTTTCTTT
CDR3: CASSMRAETGTEAFF
J: TRBJ1-1
V: TRBV19
size: -
D: -

DNA: TGTGCCAGTAGTATTGGATTGATGCAGGTCCATAATGAAAAACTGTTTTTT
CDR3: CASSIGLMQVHNEKLFF
J: TRBJ1-4
V: TRBV19
size: -
D: -

DNA: TGTGCCAGCAGTTCTACAGGGGGCGATTATTATGGCTACACCTTC
CDR3: CASSSTGGDYYGYTF
J: TRBJ1-2
V: TRBV28
size: -
D: TRBD1

DNA: TGTGCCAGCAGTCGACGGGGAAATTCACCCCTCCACTTT
CDR3: CASSRRGNSPLHF
J: TRBJ1-6
V: TRBV6-5
size: -
D: -

DNA: TGCGCCAGCAGCTTGGAAGGCTTAGGGGGACAGCCCCAGCATTTT
CDR3: CASSLEGLGGQPQHF
J: TRBJ1-5
V: TRBV5-1
size: -
D: -

DNA: TGTGCCACCACCCGACAGGGGAACACCATATATTTT
CDR3: CATTRQGNTIYF
J: TRBJ1-3
V: TRBV28
size: -
D: TRBD1

DNA: TGTGCCAGCAGCTTTCAGGGGCTTCGCCCACAATCACCCCTCCACTTT
CDR3: CASSFQGLRPQSPLHF
J: TRBJ1-6
V: TRBV3-1/TRBV3-2
size: -
D: -

DNA: TGTGCCAGCAGATATAGCACAGATACGCAGTATTTT
CDR3: CASRYSTDTQYF
J: TRBJ2-3
V: TRBV7-2
size: -
D: -

DNA: TGTGCCAGCTCCCGAGGACAGGTGGCCTACAATGAGCAGTTCTTC
CDR3: CASSRGQVAYNEQFF
J: TRBJ2-1
V: TRBV18
size: once
D: TRBD1

DNA: TGCAGTGCTAGGGGACAGGGAGATCAGTACTTC
CDR3: CSARGQGDQYF
J: TRBJ2-4
V: TRBV20-1
size: -
D: TRBD1